Listed below are T cell receptor beta chains from one sample, sequenced in a study of blood T cells in healthy people across ages. Via MiXCR, TCRdb re-called the 5' RACE reads, giving one row per CDR3 protein. The profile shows 700,000 to 1,000,000 distinct CDR3 sequences, 40% to 50% of them singletons. The sequenced sample consisted of blood. These receptors were obtained from a man aged 55 to 70 in good health. The CDR3 runs from the conserved cysteine through the conserved F or W. D genes are given only for firm matches. The size entry is marked missing in some rows and otherwise reads once, few, many or a size class.

>TRBV6-5|TRBJ1-1|14|-|TRBD1
CASSYLQGDTEAFF
TGTGCCAGCAGTTACTTACAGGGGGACACTGAAGCTTTCTTT
>TRBV2|TRBJ1-2|13|-|-
CASSESLGYGHTF
TGTGCCAGCAGTGAATCGCTGGGTTATGGCCACACCTTC
>TRBV3-1|TRBJ2-1|13|-|-
CASSPQVGNEQFF
TGTGCCAGCAGCCCCCAGGTGGGCAATGAGCAGTTCTTC
>TRBV6-5|TRBJ2-7|15|-|-
CVSSRTGDIVYEQYF
TGTGTCAGCAGTCGGACCGGAGACATAGTCTACGAGCAGTACTTC
>TRBV29-1|TRBJ2-1|19|few|-
CSVEDFYGDEHLEYNEQFF
TGCAGCGTTGAAGATTTTTATGGCGACGAACACCTCGAATACAATGAGCAGTTCTTC
>TRBV20-1|TRBJ2-1|15|few|TRBD2
CSAEMTSGLVNEQFF
TGCAGTGCGGAGATGACTAGCGGTTTAGTGAATGAGCAGTTCTTC
>TRBV7-9|TRBJ1-2|12|-|-
CASSTVTRSYTF
TGTGCCAGCTCTACAGTCACCCGGAGCTACACCTTC
>TRBV25-1|TRBJ1-2|12|once|-
CASSDSGTGYTF
TGTGCCAGCAGTGATTCGGGTACTGGCTACACCTTC
>TRBV3-1|TRBJ1-2|14|-|TRBD1
CASSWGQGIHGYTF
TGTGCCAGTTCGTGGGGACAGGGGATTCATGGCTACACCTTC
>TRBV5-1|TRBJ2-1|16|-|TRBD1
CASSPAGTGFYNEQFF
TGCGCCAGCAGCCCGGCCGGGACAGGGTTCTACAATGAGCAGTTCTTC
>TRBV7-9|TRBJ2-3|12|-|-
CASSQTGDTQYF
TGTGCCAGCAGCCAGACAGGAGATACGCAGTATTTT
>TRBV28|TRBJ1-2|14|-|-
CASSVDTLPRGYTF
TGTGCCAGCAGCGTGGACACCCTCCCTCGGGGCTACACCTTC
>TRBV29-1|TRBJ2-1|14|few|-
CSVVGRVTENEQFF
TGCAGCGTTGTCGGCAGGGTAACGGAAAATGAGCAGTTCTTC
>TRBV14|TRBJ1-2|13|-|-
CASSQEPRYCYTF
TGTGCCAGCAGCCAAGAGCCAAGATATTGCTACACCTTC
>TRBV5-1|TRBJ2-5|15|-|TRBD2
CASRKAGGFQETQYF
TGCGCCAGCAGAAAAGCGGGGGGCTTTCAAGAGACCCAGTACTTC
>TRBV5-6|TRBJ1-2|16|-|TRBD1
CASSSGPGQGIDGYTF
TGTGCCAGCAGCTCGGGACCGGGACAGGGGATTGATGGCTACACCTTC
>TRBV20-1|TRBJ1-4|14|-|-
CSARPRGLDEKLFF
TGCAGTGCTAGGCCCCGGGGGCTCGATGAAAAACTGTTTTTT
>TRBV24-1|TRBJ2-5|16|-|TRBD2
CAASDSGTSGGDEQYF
TGTGCCGCCAGTGATTCAGGGACTAGCGGGGGGGATGAGCAGTACTTC
>TRBV20-1|TRBJ2-1|11|-|-
CSPQNGDERFF
TGCAGTCCACAGAATGGCGATGAGCGGTTCTTC
>TRBV9|TRBJ2-7|15|few|-
CASSVGREGNYEQYF
TGTGCCAGCAGCGTTGGGCGCGAGGGGAACTACGAGCAGTACTTC